This T cell receptor beta chain was sequenced during a study of blood T cell repertoires in COVID-19. Study background: Italy, Spain and the United States were the sources of the convalescent and acute COVID-19 samples.

Original processing notes: Reference gene primer amplification in the assay estimated nucleated cell counts. Some clones are missing from TCRdb's copy, which holds only in-frame ones; the method was immunoSEQ multiplex PCR. That table furnishes V, J and clone size, whereas the DNA furnished D and trimming. Of under 400,000 clones listed, about 90% are singletons. Germline V gene lookup returns CDR1 SQVTM and CDR2 ANQGSEA. This CDR3 spans 15 amino acids. The V and J ends lost 6 bases and 2 bases respectively, with 19 bases between them. The participants were between roughly 18 and 100 years old and came from roughly 24 US areas. Shortly before study entry, within 2 weeks, exposed participants had met a COVID-19 case.

The sequenced sample was PBMCs or T cells enriched from blood (not recorded which). The chain uses TRBV29-1 and TRBJ2-5, with TRBD2 as a possible D gene (6 bases). The receptor was derived from a woman aged 25 to 45 who had been exposed to COVID-19. CDR3 residues: CSVLRDRAGQETQYF. The CDR3 nucleotides read TGCAGCGTCCTCCGGGACCGGGCGGGGCAAGAGACCCAGTACTTC.